Listed below are T cell receptor beta chains from one sample, sequenced in a study of early T cells in non-severe SARS-CoV-2 infection. One entry per CDR3 protein results from TCRdb running MiXCR on the 5' RACE reads. The sample includes tens of thousands of distinct CDR3 sequences, about 7.7% seen only once; the top ten take roughly a tenth. This material consisted of whole blood, taken at baseline. Receptors originate from an adult who was a healthcare worker with PCR-confirmed SARS-CoV-2 infection or an uninfected control (not recorded which). The CDR3 runs from the conserved cysteine through the conserved F or W. The D gene is left open where the match is weak. Rows give clone size only sometimes, using once, few, many, or a class for an expanded clone.

j_call clone_size v_call d_call cdr3_length cdr3_aa cdr3_nt
TRBJ1-2 . TRBV5-4 . 12 CASSLSHYGYTF TGTGCCAGCAGCTTGTCGCACTATGGCTACACCTTC
TRBJ1-1 many TRBV2 TRBD1 13 CASSPGTGTEAFF TGTGCCAGCAGTCCCGGGACAGGGACTGAAGCTTTCTTT
TRBJ1-2 many TRBV7-8 . 14 CASSLAWDGYGYTF TGTGCCAGCAGCTTAGCCTGGGACGGCTATGGCTACACCTTC
TRBJ1-2 . TRBV27 TRBD1 16 CASSLWGRGPGYGYTF TGTGCCAGCAGTTTATGGGGCAGGGGGCCCGGCTATGGCTACACCTTC
TRBJ1-3 . TRBV20-1 TRBD1 12 CSAPGQGNTIYF TGCAGTGCGCCGGGACAGGGAAACACCATATATTTT
TRBJ2-2 few TRBV13 . 13 CASSWKNTGELFF TGTGCCAGCAGCTGGAAGAACACCGGGGAGCTGTTTTTT
TRBJ2-7 many TRBV9 . 13 CASSVVERGEQYF TGTGCCAGCAGCGTAGTTGAGCGCGGCGAGCAGTACTTC
TRBJ2-7 . TRBV7-9 TRBD1 14 CASSPRQGAREQYF TGTGCCAGCAGCCCGCGGCAGGGGGCCCGCGAGCAGTACTTC
TRBJ2-1 few TRBV28 . 15 CASSPPAGSYNEQFF TGTGCCAGCAGTCCCCCTGCGGGATCCTACAATGAGCAGTTCTTC
TRBJ2-1 many TRBV5-4 . 12 CASSRGYNEQFF TGTGCCAGCAGTAGGGGGTACAATGAGCAGTTCTTC
TRBJ1-5 few TRBV10-2 . 14 CASSESRVNQPQHF TGCGCCAGCAGTGAATCGAGGGTAAATCAGCCCCAGCATTTT
TRBJ2-7 many TRBV3-1 TRBD1 15 CASSLMTGGSYEQYF TGTGCCAGCAGCCTGATGACAGGGGGTTCCTACGAGCAGTACTTC
TRBJ2-2 . TRBV7-6 TRBD1 16 CASSSRTGGNTGELFF TGTGCCAGCAGCTCGAGGACAGGGGGCAACACCGGGGAGCTGTTTTTT
TRBJ2-3 . TRBV3-1 . 14 CASSSRAATDTQYF TGTGCCAGCAGCTCCCGGGCCGCCACAGATACGCAGTATTTT
TRBJ2-1 many TRBV12-3/TRBV12-4 TRBD1 16 CASSRNLRTGVGEQFF TGTGCCAGCAGTAGAAACCTTAGGACAGGGGTTGGCGAGCAGTTCTTC
TRBJ2-3 . TRBV29-1 . 16 CSAYLWGTASTDTQYF TGCAGCGCCTATTTGTGGGGAACGGCCAGCACAGATACGCAGTATTTT
TRBJ2-5 . TRBV28 . 11 CASSSKETQYF TGTGCCAGCAGTTCCAAAGAGACCCAGTACTTC
TRBJ2-7 . TRBV7-2 . 14 CASTSGGGRPEEYF TGTGCCAGCACCAGTGGGGGCGGACGGCCGGAGGAGTACTTC
TRBJ2-3 many TRBV29-1 TRBD2 14 CSVEVLAGTATQYF TGCAGCGTTGAAGTCCTAGCGGGAACAGCTACGCAGTATTTT
TRBJ2-3 many TRBV20-1 . 13 CSAMGEGTDTQYF TGCAGTGCAATGGGAGAAGGCACAGATACGCAGTATTTT
TRBJ2-3 few TRBV25-1 . 14 CASSVGLPTDTQYF TGTGCCAGCAGTGTCGGACTACCAACAGATACGCAGTATTTT
TRBJ1-2 many TRBV10-2 . 12 CASRTPSYIYTF TGCGCCAGCAGGACCCCCAGCTACATCTACACCTTC
TRBJ2-1 few TRBV6-2/TRBV6-3 TRBD2 18 CASSYATSGILLYNEQFF TGTGCCAGCAGTTACGCGACTAGCGGGATTCTTTTATACAATGAGCAGTTCTTC
TRBJ1-1 many TRBV18 TRBD1 14 CASQPQGRGTEAFF TGTGCCAGCCAACCACAGGGGCGAGGCACTGAAGCTTTCTTT
TRBJ2-1 . TRBV29-1 TRBD2 15 CSCFFRLAGIYEQFF TGCAGTTGTTTCTTTCGACTAGCGGGGATTTATGAGCAGTTCTTC
TRBJ2-7 few TRBV4-2 . 14 CASSQDLSVSEQYF TGTGCCAGCAGCCAAGATCTATCTGTATCCGAGCAGTACTTC
TRBJ2-1 . TRBV7-3 . 14 CASSLGLRVTEQFF TGTGCCAGCAGCTTAGGTTTGCGAGTCACTGAGCAGTTCTTC
TRBJ1-5 few TRBV6-5 . 15 CASSVGGYSNQPQHF TGTGCCAGCAGTGTCGGGGGATATAGCAATCAGCCCCAGCATTTT
TRBJ2-1 . TRBV7-6 TRBD2 15 CASSHQREGHNEQFF TGTGCCAGCAGCCATCAGCGGGAGGGTCACAATGAGCAGTTCTTC
TRBJ2-3 . TRBV11-2 TRBD2 15 CASSSQLRAGGPQYF TGTGCCAGCAGCTCGCAACTCAGGGCGGGAGGACCGCAGTATTTT
TRBJ2-3 many TRBV20-1 . 15 CSAPPGDSPTDTQYF TGCAGTGCCCCCCCCGGAGACAGTCCCACAGATACGCAGTATTTT
TRBJ1-1 medium-sized TRBV28 TRBD1 13 CASSSTTGEEAFF TGTGCCAGCAGTTCGACCACAGGGGAAGAAGCTTTCTTT
TRBJ1-5 few TRBV7-2 . 13 CASSLMRGQPQHF TGTGCCAGCAGCTTAATGAGGGGTCAGCCCCAGCATTTT
TRBJ2-2 many TRBV19 TRBD2 15 CASTGSGRYTGELFF TGTGCCAGTACCGGTAGCGGGAGGTACACCGGGGAGCTGTTTTTT
TRBJ1-1 many TRBV7-2 . 17 CASRKIRPVSANTEAFF TGTGCCAGCAGGAAAATTAGGCCGGTGTCAGCGAACACTGAAGCTTTCTTT
TRBJ2-1 few TRBV28 . 16 CASSPSSPSSYNEQFF TGTGCCAGCAGTCCATCTAGCCCGAGCTCCTACAATGAGCAGTTCTTC
TRBJ2-3 . TRBV7-2 TRBD2 16 CASSTTSGRAVDTQYF TGTGCCAGCAGCACCACTAGCGGGAGGGCTGTAGATACGCAGTATTTT
TRBJ2-1 . TRBV28 TRBD2 18 CASSSVWTSGPRRRVQFF TGTGCCAGCAGTTCCGTATGGACTAGCGGGCCGAGGAGGAGGGTGCAGTTCTTC
TRBJ1-5 many TRBV6-2/TRBV6-3 . 12 CASSGGNQPQHF TGTGCCAGCTCGGGGGGCAATCAGCCCCAGCATTTT
TRBJ2-7 few TRBV30 . 14 CAWRVLPGSLEQYF TGTGCCTGGAGGGTTCTACCCGGGAGCCTCGAGCAGTACTTC
TRBJ2-1 . TRBV7-9 . 15 CASSSPGWEGNEQFF TGTGCCAGCAGCTCCCCGGGGTGGGAAGGCAATGAGCAGTTCTTC
TRBJ2-5 . TRBV30 . 14 CAYQPPGLQETQYF TGTGCCTACCAACCTCCGGGACTGCAAGAGACCCAGTACTTC
TRBJ1-5 few TRBV6-6 . 16 CASTMQYGFSNQPQHF TGTGCCAGCACAATGCAGTATGGCTTTAGCAATCAGCCCCAGCATTTT
TRBJ2-5 . TRBV6-2/TRBV6-3 TRBD1 17 CASSYSLDRGLQETQYF TGTGCCAGCAGTTACTCGCTGGACAGGGGGCTCCAAGAGACCCAGTACTTC